Following are 30 T cell receptor beta chains from one sample sequenced in a study of T cell responses to AZD1222 COVID-19 vaccine (dated by TCRdb to 2020 to 2022). Taken with the paper, the label for time point translates to: sample from adult after SARS-CoV-2 infection, after symptom onset. The library was prepared using the immunoSEQ multiplex PCR assay. TCRdb provides this immuneACCESS table in a form limited to in-frame rearrangements. Some clones are lacking; in checked studies, under half of them reflect an unresolved V gene, and why the rest are absent is not known. The sample table lists some 150,000 clones, roughly nine tenths of them with a count of one. Of the sample, about 7% falls within the top ten clones. Here the sequenced sample was peripheral blood, taken after recovery from COVID-19. The origin of the receptors is an adult who had recovered from COVID-19.

The chain carries TRBV18 and TRBJ1-2; D unresolved. This CDR3 has 16 amino acids. Deletions cut 2 bases from V and 0 bases from J, with 13 bases between. Germline CDR1 and CDR2: KGHSH and LQKENI. CDR3 region: CASSPADLLSNYGYTF. In DNA, the CDR3 is TGTGCCAGCTCACCAGCGGACCTCCTCTCTAACTATGGCTACACCTTC.

J is TRBJ2-4 and V is TRBV27; 12 nucleotides line up with TRBD2. The germline CDR1 and CDR2 sequences are MNHEY and SMNVEV (reference sequence). V dropped 5 bases and J dropped 1; count of bases not matched to a gene: 12. This CDR3 is 19 amino acids long. The CDR3 coding sequence is TGTGCCAGCAGTCAACTAGCGGGAGGACCAAGAGAGGCCAAAAACATTCAGTACTTC. Translating it yields CASSQLAGGPREAKNIQYF.

This chain connects TRBV11-3 to TRBJ1-1; 11 bases are shared with TRBD1. This CDR3 is built from 15 residues. The trim removed 5 bases at V and 4 bases at J, leaving 6 bases unmatched. Per the germline V gene, CDR1 is SGHNT and CDR2 is YENEEA. The CDR3 sequence: CASSPGQGGSTEAFF. CDR3 bases: TGTGCCAGCAGCCCGGGACAGGGGGGAAGCACTGAAGCTTTCTTT.

In its sample, this clone was seen a few times. The V call is TRBV7-2, the J call TRBJ2-7; weak D call: TRBD2 (6 bases). Per germline, CDR1 SGHTA and CDR2 FQGNSA. The CDR3 is 15 amino acids. Trimming took off 5 bases at V and 0 bases at J, with 14 bases between the two ends. The CDR3 here is CASSHSPGVSYEQYF. For the CDR3, the DNA is TGTGCCAGCAGCCACTCTCCGGGAGTCTCCTACGAGCAGTACTTC.

CDR3 loop: CASPGKKRGLSNQPQHF. The CDR3, as DNA: TGTGCCAGCCCCGGAAAAAAGAGGGGATTAAGCAATCAGCCCCAGCATTTT. V usage is TRBV9 and J usage is TRBJ1-5; D is possibly TRBD1 (5 bases). In germline, CDR1 is SGDLS, CDR2 YYNGEE. V was pared by 7 bases and J by 1 base, with 21 bases between. There are 17 residues in the CDR3.

The J gene is TRBJ2-7, the V gene TRBV11-2; TRBD2 matches 12 bases. Germline V gene data show CDR1 as SGHAT and CDR2 as FQNNGV. Losses at the gene ends were 1 base for V and 5 bases for J; bases not matched to a gene: 3. The CDR3 runs to 15 residues. The CDR3 protein is CASSLATSGGHEQYF. DNA for the CDR3: TGTGCCAGCAGCTTAGCGACTAGCGGGGGCCACGAGCAGTACTTC.

This CDR3 reads CASRRAGRSTEAFF. The CDR3 region has the DNA TGTGCCAGCAGAAGGGCAGGGCGGAGCACTGAAGCTTTCTTT. The chain joins TRBV11-2 to TRBJ1-1; possible D gene TRBD1, 5 bases. In germline, CDR1 is SGHAT, CDR2 FQNNGV. The CDR3 extends over 14 amino acids. V lost 6 bases and J 4 bases, leaving 15 bases between the germline ends.

The gene calls are TRBV7-3 and TRBJ2-3; 11 bases are shared with TRBD2. Germline CDR1 is SGHTA and CDR2 is FQGTGA. Trimming removed 5 bases from V and 6 bases from J; junction bases left unmatched: 7. CDR3 length: 15 amino acids. CDR3 sequence (DNA): TGTGCCAGCAGCCTTAGCGGGGGGGTATGGGATACGCAGTATTTT. It is translated as CASSLSGGVWDTQYF.

J is TRBJ1-2 and V is TRBV23-1; D is ambiguous. TRBV23-1 qualifies as an ORF whose function is uncertain. The V end lost 4 bases, the J end lost 12 bases, and 9 bases lay between the germline ends. The CDR3 covers 10 residues. The CDR3: CASSPTSDTF. The DNA for the CDR3 is TGCGCCAGCAGTCCCACTTCGGACACCTTC.

A single count supports this clone. This chain connects TRBV5-6 to TRBJ1-1; tentative D call: TRBD1 (5 bases). Germline assignment: CDR1 SGHDT and CDR2 YYEEEE. V was clipped by 4 bases and J by 5 bases, with 12 bases between them. This CDR3 region has 13 residues. The CDR3 here is CASSPLGGTEAFF. CDR3 DNA: TGTGCCAGCAGCCCTCTGGGGGGGACTGAAGCTTTCTTT.

The CDR3 DNA reads TGTGCCAGCAGTCCCTTCGGGGTAGGCGGGACCACGAACACCGGGGAGCTGTTTTTT. Translating it yields CASSPFGVGGTTNTGELFF. The chain has TRBV6-6 and TRBJ2-2; a weak D match, TRBD2 (6 bases). This CDR3 comprises 19 residues. V was clipped by 5 bases and J by 0 bases, with 22 bases between them. CDR1 is MNHNY, CDR2 SVGAGI, per germline (reference sequence).

The chain carries TRBV5-1 and TRBJ1-1; D perhaps matches TRBD1 (6 bases). CDR1 and CDR2 from the germline V gene are SGHRS and YFSETQ. The CDR3 covers 16 residues. V was clipped by 4 bases and J by 0 bases, with 16 bases between them. Here the CDR3 DNA reads TGCGCCAGCAGCCAACACGGGCGGGACATGAACACTGAAGCTTTCTTT. It translates to CASSQHGRDMNTEAFF. The full variable domain, with the rest looked up from reference TRBV5-1 and TRBJ1-1, is KAGVTQTPRYLIKTRGQQVTLSCSPISGHRSVSWYQQTPGQGLQFLFEYFSETQRNKGNFPGRFSGRQFSNSRSEMNVSTLELGDSALYLCASSQHGRDMNTEAFFGQGTRLTVV.

The chain combines TRBV23-1 with TRBJ1-6, with D possibly being TRBD1 (5 bases). TRBV23-1 is filed as an ORF, its function uncertain. The ends were cut back, 7 bases at V and 10 bases at J, with 11 bases in the middle. This CDR3 contains 12 residues. The CDR3 loop reads CASTLRDSPLHF. CDR3 sequence (DNA): TGCGCCAGCACCTTAAGGGACTCACCCCTCCACTTT.

This sequence joins TRBV7-9 and TRBJ1-2; D may be TRBD1 (6 bases). Trimming removed 8 bases from V and 2 bases from J, with 21 bases in between. Germline loops: CDR1 SEHNR, CDR2 FQNEAQ (reference sequence). The CDR3 spans 16 residues. CDR3 amino acids: CASSVRRDIENYGYTF. DNA for the CDR3: TGTGCCAGCTCAGTAAGGCGGGACATAGAGAACTATGGCTACACCTTC. Based on the CDR3 plus reference TRBV7-9 and TRBJ1-2, the full variable domain is DTGVSQNPRHKITKRGQNVTFRCDPISEHNRLYWYRQTLGQGPEFLTYFQNEAQLEKSRLLSDRFSAERPKGSFSTLEIQRTEQGDSAMYLCASSVRRDIENYGYTFGSGTRLTVV.

This clone occurred once. The V call is TRBV4-2, the J call TRBJ1-4; D is unresolved. The CDR3 is made up of 15 amino acids. The V and J ends lost 0 bases and 8 bases respectively, with 13 bases between them. Germline V CDR1 and CDR2: LGHNA, YNFKEQ. The DNA for the CDR3 is TGTGCCAGCAGCCAAGATTTAGGTGCCGGGGAAAAACTGTTTTTT. Its protein product is CASSQDLGAGEKLFF.

The J gene is TRBJ2-3, the V gene TRBV27, with TRBD1 matching 8 bases. The germline V gene encodes CDR1 MNHEY and CDR2 SMNVEV (reference sequence). V was pared by 3 bases and J by 2 bases, with 7 bases of the junction left unmatched. This CDR3 contains 16 residues. In nucleotides, the CDR3 is TGTGCCAGCAGTTTCTCAGGGGGCGATCCCACAGATACGCAGTATTTT. Its protein is CASSFSGGDPTDTQYF.

J is TRBJ2-1 and V is TRBV28; 8 bases are shared with TRBD1. Germline assignment: CDR1 MDHEN and CDR2 SYDVKM. This CDR3 is built from 17 residues. V lost 5 bases, J lost 0 bases, and 9 bases stayed unmatched. The DNA of the CDR3 is TGTGCCAGCAGTGGGAGGCGAGGACAGGGCTCCTACAATGAGCAGTTCTTC. It specifies CASSGRRGQGSYNEQFF. The whole variable domain, remainder taken from reference TRBV28 and TRBJ2-1, is DVKVTQSSRYLVKRTGEKVFLECVQDMDHENMFWYRQDPGLGLRLIYFSYDVKMKEKGDIPEGYSVSREKKERFSLILESASTNQTSMYLCASSGRRGQGSYNEQFFGPGTRLTVL.

CDR3 in DNA: TGTGCCTCGCAAGGACTAGCGGTCCGGGAGCAGTACTTC. This encodes CASQGLAVREQYF. The V call is TRBV3-1 (or the pseudogene TRBV3-2), the J call TRBJ2-7; 10 positions match TRBD2. Trimming took 11 bases from V and 7 from J; bases not matched to a gene: 11. This CDR3 has 13 amino acids. In germline, CDR1 is LGHDT, CDR2 YNNKEL (reference sequence).

The chain couples TRBV9 to TRBJ2-3; TRBD2 matches at 12 bases. V shed 1 base, J shed 4 bases, and the junction held 1 base outside the gene matches. In germline, CDR1 is SGDLS, CDR2 YYNGEE. The CDR3 is 15 residues long. The CDR3 DNA reads as TGTGCCAGCAGCGTACTAGCGGGAGGGGCAGATACGCAGTATTTT. It yields the protein CASSVLAGGADTQYF.

The chain combines TRBV28 with TRBJ2-7; tentatively, D is TRBD1 (6 bases). With 5 bases removed from V and 3 bases from J, the gap between germline ends came to 17 bases. In germline, CDR1 is MDHEN, CDR2 SYDVKM. CDR3 length: 15 amino acids. The CDR3 sequence is CASSPTFGGLYEQYF. Here the CDR3 DNA reads TGTGCCAGCAGTCCAACCTTTGGGGGCCTCTACGAGCAGTACTTC.

The V call is TRBV10-3, the J call TRBJ2-2; 10 bases line up with TRBD2. Germline V lookup: CDR1 ENHRY, CDR2 SYGVKD. The V and J ends lost 7 bases and 4 bases, in that order; junction bases with no gene match: 6. The CDR3 consists of 15 residues. CDR3 nucleotide sequence: TGTGCCATCACCTCCGGGACTAGCGCCACCGGGGAGCTGTTTTTT. It codes for CAITSGTSATGELFF.

The CDR3 sequence is CASSVTYSGSGYEQYF. CDR3 in DNA: TGTGCCAGTAGTGTGACCTATAGCGGATCGGGCTACGAGCAGTACTTC. This chain joins TRBV19 and TRBJ2-7; weak D call: TRBD2 (6 bases). The V gene's germline CDR1 is LNHDA and CDR2 SQIVND (reference sequence). The CDR3 is made up of 16 amino acids. The ends were cut back, 5 bases at V and 3 bases at J, with 20 bases in the middle.

This chain uses TRBV5-4 with TRBJ2-7, with D perhaps assigned TRBD1 or TRBD2 (5 bases each). Per the germline V gene, CDR1 is SGHNT and CDR2 is YYREEE (reference sequence). Trimming left V 4 bases short and J 3 bases short, with 17 bases between. CDR3 length: 15 residues. In DNA, the CDR3 is TGTGCCAGCAGCAAATCCGGTCTGGGGGTCTACGAGCAGTACTTC. Translation: CASSKSGLGVYEQYF.

The genes are TRBV5-1 and TRBJ2-3; TRBD2 might be the D (6 bases). This CDR3 region has 15 residues. V was cut by 0 bases and J by 0 bases, with 8 bases left in between. Germline V gene data show CDR1 as SGHRS and CDR2 as YFSETQ. The CDR3 DNA follows: TGCGCCAGCAGCTTGGTACGGGGGAGCACAGATACGCAGTATTTT. As protein: CASSLVRGSTDTQYF.

The V call is TRBV19, the J call TRBJ2-5; 9 bases match TRBD2. The germline CDR1 and CDR2 sequences are LNHDA and SQIVND (reference sequence). CDR3 length: 14 residues. J lost 5 bases, V lost 10 bases, and 11 bases had no gene match. CDR3 nucleotides: TGTGCCACCCGCGACGCGGGGGGGCGGGAGACCCAGTACTTC. This gives the protein CATRDAGGRETQYF.

The chain employs TRBV7-2 and TRBJ1-3; D not certain. Germline lookup yields CDR1 SGHTA and CDR2 FQGNSA. V was clipped by 3 bases and J by 3 bases, with 12 bases between them. CDR3 size: 15 residues. The CDR3 DNA follows: TGTGCCAGCAGCTTGTACGCAGAGGTTGGAAACACCATATATTTT. Translation: CASSLYAEVGNTIYF. The variable domain in full, with the rest retrieved from reference TRBV7-2 and TRBJ1-3, is GAGVSQSPSNKVTEKGKDVELRCDPISGHTALYWYRQSLGQGLEFLIYFQGNSAPDKSGLPSDRFSAERTGGSVSTLTIQRTQQEDSAVYLCASSLYAEVGNTIYFGEGSWLTVV.

The chain combines TRBV11-1 with TRBJ1-2; tentative D call: TRBD1 (5 bases). The CDR3 runs 14 residues. Germline CDR1 is SGHAT and CDR2 is FQDESV (reference sequence). Trimming removed 1 base at V and 2 bases at J, with 8 bases between. CDR3 sequence reads: CASSLDDRNYGYTF. CDR3 DNA sequence: TGTGCCAGCAGCTTAGATGACAGAAACTATGGCTACACCTTC.

The V and J genes are TRBV6-5 and TRBJ2-1; 7 bases align to TRBD2. The V gene's germline CDR1 is MNHEY and CDR2 SVGAGI. This CDR3 spans 13 amino acids. V lost 4 bases to trimming and J lost 10 bases; unmatched junction nucleotides: 7. The CDR3 protein is CASSCGGPREQFF. The CDR3 nucleotides are TGTGCCAGCAGTTGCGGGGGACCCCGGGAGCAGTTCTTC.

CDR3 bases: TGCGCCAGCCAGGGAAACGAGAACACTGAAGCTTTCTTT. It specifies CASQGNENTEAFF. The chain couples TRBV5-1 to TRBJ1-1; D possibly corresponds to TRBD1 (5 bases). The V gene's germline CDR1 is SGHRS and CDR2 YFSETQ. The CDR3 covers 13 residues. V lost 7 bases, J lost 1 base, and 11 bases lay in between.

This clone showed up just once. The rearrangement links TRBV28 to TRBJ2-7; D ambiguous. V lost 4 bases, J lost 9 bases, and 10 bases lay in between. The germline V gene encodes CDR1 MDHEN and CDR2 SYDVKM. The CDR3 loop spans 11 amino acids. CDR3 in DNA: TGTGCCAGCAGTTCCCCCGGGTCGCAGTACTTC. This translates into CASSSPGSQYF.